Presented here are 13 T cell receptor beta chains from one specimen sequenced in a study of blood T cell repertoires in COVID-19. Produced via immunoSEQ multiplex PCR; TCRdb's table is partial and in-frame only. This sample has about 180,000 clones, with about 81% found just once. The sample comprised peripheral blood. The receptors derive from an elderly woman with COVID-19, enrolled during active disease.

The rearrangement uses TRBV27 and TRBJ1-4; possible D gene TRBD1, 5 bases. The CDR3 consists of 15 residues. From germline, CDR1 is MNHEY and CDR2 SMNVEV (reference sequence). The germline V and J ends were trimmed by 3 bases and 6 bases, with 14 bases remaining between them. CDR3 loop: CASSLWGGGDEKLFF. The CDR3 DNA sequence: TGTGCCAGCAGTTTGTGGGGGGGTGGAGATGAAAAACTGTTTTTT.

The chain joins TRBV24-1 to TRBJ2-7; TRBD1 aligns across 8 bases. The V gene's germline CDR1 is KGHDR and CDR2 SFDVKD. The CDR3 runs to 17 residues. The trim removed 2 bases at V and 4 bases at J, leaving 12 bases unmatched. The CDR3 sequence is CATSDSRQGAKSYEQYF. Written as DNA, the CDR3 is TGTGCCACCAGTGATTCGAGGCAGGGGGCTAAATCGTACGAGCAGTACTTC.

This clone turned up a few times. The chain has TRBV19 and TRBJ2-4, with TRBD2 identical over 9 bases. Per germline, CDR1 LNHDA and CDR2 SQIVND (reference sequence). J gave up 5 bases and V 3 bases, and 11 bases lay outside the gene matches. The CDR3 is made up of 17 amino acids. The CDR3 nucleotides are TGTGCCAGTAGTATGCCCAGCGGGGGGAACCGTCAAAACATTCAGTACTTC. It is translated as CASSMPSGGNRQNIQYF.

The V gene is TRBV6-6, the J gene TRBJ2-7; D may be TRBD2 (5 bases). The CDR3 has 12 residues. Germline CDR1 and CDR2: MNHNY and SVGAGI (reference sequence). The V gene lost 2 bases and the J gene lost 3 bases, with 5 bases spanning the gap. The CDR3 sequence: CASSYEGYEQYF. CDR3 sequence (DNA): TGTGCCAGCAGTTACGAGGGCTACGAGCAGTACTTC.

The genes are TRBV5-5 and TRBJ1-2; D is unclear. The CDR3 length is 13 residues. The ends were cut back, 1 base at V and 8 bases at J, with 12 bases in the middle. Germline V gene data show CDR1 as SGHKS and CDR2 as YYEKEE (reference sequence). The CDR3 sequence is CASSLRESGGYTF. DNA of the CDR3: TGTGCCAGCAGCTTGAGGGAAAGCGGCGGCTACACCTTC.

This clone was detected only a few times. The CDR3 is CASSEARGRSAYNEQFF. For the CDR3, the DNA is TGTGCCAGCAGTGAAGCGCGGGGGCGTAGTGCCTACAATGAGCAGTTCTTC. The chain couples TRBV2 to TRBJ2-1; a possible D gene is TRBD2 (7 bases). Trimming stripped 0 bases from V and 2 bases from J, with 14 bases between. Germline V lookup: CDR1 SNHLY, CDR2 FYNNEI. The CDR3 contains 17 residues.

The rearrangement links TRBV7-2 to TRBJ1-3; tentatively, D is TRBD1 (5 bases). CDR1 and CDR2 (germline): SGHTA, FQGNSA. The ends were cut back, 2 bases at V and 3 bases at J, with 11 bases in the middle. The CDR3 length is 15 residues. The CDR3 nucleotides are TGTGCCAGCAGCTTAAGGGCGGGGGGTGGAAACACCATATATTTT. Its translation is CASSLRAGGGNTIYF.

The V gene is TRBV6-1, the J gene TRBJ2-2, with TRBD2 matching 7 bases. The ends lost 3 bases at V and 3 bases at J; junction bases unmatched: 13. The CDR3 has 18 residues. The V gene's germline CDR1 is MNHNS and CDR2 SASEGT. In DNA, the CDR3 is TGTGCCAGCAGTGATTATGGGGCGGGAGTTGTGGACACCGGGGAGCTGTTTTTT. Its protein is CASSDYGAGVVDTGELFF.

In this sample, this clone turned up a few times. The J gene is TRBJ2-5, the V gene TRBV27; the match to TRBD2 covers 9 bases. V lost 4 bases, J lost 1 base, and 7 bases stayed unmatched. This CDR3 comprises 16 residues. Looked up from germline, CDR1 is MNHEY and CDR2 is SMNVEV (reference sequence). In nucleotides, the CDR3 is TGTGCCAGCAGTTCCCAAGATAGCGGGGGCCAAGAGACCCAGTACTTC. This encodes CASSSQDSGGQETQYF.

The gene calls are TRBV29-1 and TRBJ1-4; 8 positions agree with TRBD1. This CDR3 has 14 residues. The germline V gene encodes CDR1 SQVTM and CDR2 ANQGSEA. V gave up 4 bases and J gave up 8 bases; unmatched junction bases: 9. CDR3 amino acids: CSVGPGQGREKLFF. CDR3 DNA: TGCAGCGTTGGCCCAGGACAGGGTCGGGAAAAACTGTTTTTT.

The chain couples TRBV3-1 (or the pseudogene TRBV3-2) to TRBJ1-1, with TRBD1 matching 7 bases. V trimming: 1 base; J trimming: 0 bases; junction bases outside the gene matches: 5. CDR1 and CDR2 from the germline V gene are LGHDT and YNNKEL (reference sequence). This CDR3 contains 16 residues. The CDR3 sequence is CASSQARGLLNTEAFF. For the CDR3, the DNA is TGTGCCAGCAGCCAAGCGAGGGGGCTCTTGAACACTGAAGCTTTCTTT.

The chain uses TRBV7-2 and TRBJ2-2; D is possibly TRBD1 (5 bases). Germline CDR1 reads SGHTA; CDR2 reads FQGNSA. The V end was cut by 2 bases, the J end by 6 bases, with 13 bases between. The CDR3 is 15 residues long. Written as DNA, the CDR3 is TGTGCCAGCAGCTTAATCCCGCAGGGCGCCGGGGAGCTGTTTTTT. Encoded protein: CASSLIPQGAGELFF.

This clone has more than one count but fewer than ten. The CDR3 DNA sequence: TGTGCCACCAGTGACTCGACAGGGTTTGGCTACACCTTC. Its protein is CATSDSTGFGYTF. The chain couples TRBV24-1 to TRBJ1-2; 7 bases are shared with TRBD1. V was pared by 4 bases and J by 7 bases, with 5 bases of the junction left unmatched. Germline V gene sequence: CDR1 KGHDR, CDR2 SFDVKD. This CDR3 has 13 amino acids.